The 10 T cell receptor beta chains below all came from one sample that was sequenced in a study of control samples from healthy donors and cancer patients. The data were produced by immunoSEQ multiplex PCR, yet TCRdb's version contains in-frame clones alone and is incomplete. The sample has about 210,000 clones. The material sequenced was blood. Receptors were obtained from a woman under 40 in good health.

The chain employs TRBV28 and TRBJ1-5, with TRBD1 as a possible D gene (6 bases). The germline V gene encodes CDR1 MDHEN and CDR2 SYDVKM. CDR3 size: 15 residues. The V gene lost 5 bases and the J gene lost 4 bases, with 15 bases spanning the gap. CDR3 protein: CASSRGDIRNQPQHF. In nucleotides, the CDR3 is TGTGCCAGCAGTAGAGGGGACATACGAAATCAGCCCCAGCATTTT.

The J gene is TRBJ1-2, the V gene TRBV4-1; 7 nucleotides align to TRBD1. Trimming removed 0 bases from V and 7 bases from J; junction bases left unmatched: 11. In germline, CDR1 is MGHRA, CDR2 YSYEKL. CDR3 size: 16 residues. The CDR3 reads CASSQDLEGALSGYTF. DNA of the CDR3: TGCGCCAGCAGCCAAGATCTGGAGGGGGCGCTTAGTGGCTACACCTTC.

This sequence joins TRBV6-2 or TRBV6-3 and TRBJ1-1; D not resolved. The V end was cut by 2 bases, the J end by 1 base, with 5 bases between. The CDR3 contains 13 residues. Germline-derived CDR1 and CDR2 are MNHEY and SVGEGT. CDR3 protein: CASSYGRNTEAFF. As DNA, the CDR3 is TGTGCCAGCAGTTACGGGCGGAACACTGAAGCTTTCTTT.

Here the CDR3 reads CASSEAMDREWTF. As DNA, the CDR3 is TGTGCCAGCAGTGAAGCTATGGACAGGGAATGGACCTTC. The rearrangement joins TRBV6-1 to TRBJ1-2; TRBD1 matches 8 bases. The junction had 8 bases not matched to a gene; V was cut back by 0 bases and J by 14 bases. The CDR3 is 13 residues long. Germline V gives CDR1 MNHNS, CDR2 SASEGT.

This chain uses TRBV28 with TRBJ2-1, with no clear D. The length of the CDR3 is 14 residues. CDR1 MDHEN and CDR2 SYDVKM come from the germline V gene. V shed 5 bases and J shed 0 bases, with 8 bases lying between them. For the CDR3, the DNA is TGTGCCAGCAGTCTCTACGACTCCTACAATGAGCAGTTCTTC. This gives the protein CASSLYDSYNEQFF.

The V call is TRBV12-3 or TRBV12-4, the J call TRBJ2-1; 10 bases match TRBD1. Trimming removed 8 bases from V and 6 bases from J; junction bases left unmatched: 4. The CDR3 has 13 amino acids. Here the CDR3 DNA reads TGTGCCAGCGGGACAGGGGTGGCCAATGAGCAGTTCTTC. It specifies CASGTGVANEQFF.

The chain couples TRBV29-1 to TRBJ2-7, with D uncertain. The germline gives CDR1 SQVTM, CDR2 ANQGSEA. The V end lost 0 bases, the J end lost 0 bases, and 15 bases lay between the germline ends. The CDR3 is 16 residues long. The CDR3: CSVEEDREALSYEQYF. CDR3 in DNA: TGCAGCGTTGAAGAGGATCGCGAAGCGCTCTCCTACGAGCAGTACTTC.

The J gene is TRBJ2-1, the V gene TRBV6-2 or TRBV6-3, with D possibly being TRBD1 or TRBD2 (5 bases each). The CDR3 runs 18 residues. V dropped 2 bases and J dropped 5 bases, with 22 bases sitting between them. In germline, CDR1 is MNHEY, CDR2 SVGEGT. The CDR3 here is CASSYGGNQAARHNEQFF. As DNA, the CDR3 is TGTGCCAGCAGTTACGGGGGAAATCAGGCGGCTCGACACAATGAGCAGTTCTTC.

This chain links TRBV19 with TRBJ1-5; the D gene is possibly TRBD1 (6 bases). V dropped 4 bases and J dropped 0 bases, with 13 bases sitting between them. The CDR3 is 16 amino acids. Looked up from germline, CDR1 is LNHDA and CDR2 is SQIVND (reference sequence). CDR3 nucleotide sequence: TGTGCCAGTAGTAGAACGGCAGGGGATAGCAATCAGCCCCAGCATTTT. Protein: CASSRTAGDSNQPQHF.

The chain carries TRBV7-9 and TRBJ2-5; either TRBD1 or TRBD2 may fit D (5 bases each). V was trimmed by 5 bases and J by 5 bases, leaving 15 bases between them. CDR3 length: 14 amino acids. Germline V gives CDR1 SEHNR, CDR2 FQNEAQ (reference sequence). Here the CDR3 reads CASSPGTVGETQYF. CDR3 DNA: TGTGCCAGCAGCCCCGGGACGGTTGGGGAGACCCAGTACTTC.